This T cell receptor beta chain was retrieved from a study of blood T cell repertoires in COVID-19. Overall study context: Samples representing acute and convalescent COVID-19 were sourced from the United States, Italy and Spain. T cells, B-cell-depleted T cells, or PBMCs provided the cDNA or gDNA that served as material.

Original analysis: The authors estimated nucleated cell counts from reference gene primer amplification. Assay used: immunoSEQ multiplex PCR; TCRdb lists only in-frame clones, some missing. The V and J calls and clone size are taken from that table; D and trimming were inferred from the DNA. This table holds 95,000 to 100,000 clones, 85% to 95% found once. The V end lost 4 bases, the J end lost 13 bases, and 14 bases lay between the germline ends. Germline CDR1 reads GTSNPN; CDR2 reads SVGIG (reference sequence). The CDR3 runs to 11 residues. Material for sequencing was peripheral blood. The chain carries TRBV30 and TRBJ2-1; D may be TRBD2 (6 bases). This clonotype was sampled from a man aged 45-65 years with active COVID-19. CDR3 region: CAWTIAVAQFF. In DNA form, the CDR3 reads TGTGCCTGGACCATAGCGGTGGCTCAGTTCTTC.